This TCR beta chain was sequenced in a study of regulatory T cells in long-lasting Graves disease. General observations from the study: Persistent cases favored TRBV28, TRBJ1-2 and TRBJ2-5.

The CDR3 has 16 residues. Germline trimming cut 1 base from V and 5 bases from J; bases unmatched to any gene: 7. Germline V gives CDR1 MDHEN, CDR2 SYDVKM. Building of the TCR beta libraries involved iRepertoire HTBI primers and Arm-PCR of CDR3 regions. Via MiXCR, TCRdb re-called the multiplex PCR reads, giving one row per CDR3 protein. The sample lists around 400,000 distinct CDR3 sequences, 23% occurring once. The sample holds many counts of this clonotype. The antigen is not known. Time point described: persistent/refractory GD, antithyroid drugs over 5 years with positive TRAb. From RNA extracted from PBMCs, the TCR library was made. From an endocrinology department in Xi'an, China, came the patients.

This clonotype originated in a woman aged 35 to 49 with Graves disease. Sequencing was performed on peripheral blood mononuclear cells (PBMCs), taken when the disease was refractory, from a patient treated with antithyroid drugs. The chain employs TRBV28 and TRBJ2-7; 11 bases are a match to TRBD1. CDR3 DNA sequence: TGTGCCAGCAGTTTATCGCCGGACAGGGGGCGGGACGAGCAGTACTTC. It specifies CASSLSPDRGRDEQYF.